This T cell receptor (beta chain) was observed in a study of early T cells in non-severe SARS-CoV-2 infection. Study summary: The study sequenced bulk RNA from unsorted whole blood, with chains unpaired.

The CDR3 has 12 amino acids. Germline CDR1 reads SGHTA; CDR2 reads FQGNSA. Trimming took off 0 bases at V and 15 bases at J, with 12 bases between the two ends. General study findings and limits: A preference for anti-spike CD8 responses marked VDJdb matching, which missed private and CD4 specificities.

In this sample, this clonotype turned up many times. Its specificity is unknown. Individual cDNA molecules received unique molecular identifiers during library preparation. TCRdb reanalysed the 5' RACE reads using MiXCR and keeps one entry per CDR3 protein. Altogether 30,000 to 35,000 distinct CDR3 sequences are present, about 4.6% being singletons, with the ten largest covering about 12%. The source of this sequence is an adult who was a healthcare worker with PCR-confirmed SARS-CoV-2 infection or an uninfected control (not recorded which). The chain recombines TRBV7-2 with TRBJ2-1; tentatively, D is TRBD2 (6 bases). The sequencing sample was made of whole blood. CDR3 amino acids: CASSLAGDSSFF. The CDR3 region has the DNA TGTGCCAGCAGCTTAGCGGGGGACTCATCGTTCTTC. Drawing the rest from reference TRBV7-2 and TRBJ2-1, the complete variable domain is GAGVSQSPSNKVTEKGKDVELRCDPISGHTALYWYRQSLGQGLEFLIYFQGNSAPDKSGLPSDRFSAERTGGSVSTLTIQRTQQEDSAVYLCASSLAGDSSFFGPGTRLTVL.